The TCR beta chain under discussion was sequenced for a study of cytomegalovirus exposure and HLA in healthy donors. The CDR3 totals 15 residues. CDR1 LNHDA and CDR2 SQIVND come from the germline V gene (reference sequence). With 4 bases clipped from V and 5 bases from J, the junction kept 9 bases outside the gene matches. The PCR had 60 Vbeta and 13 Jbeta primers. Profiled with immunoSEQ multiplex PCR; TCRdb holds only in-frame clones, not every one. The sample yields about 83,000 clones, 70% to 75% seen once. V usage is TRBV19 and J usage is TRBJ1-1, with 8 positions matching TRBD1. The sequence was collected from a man aged 55-75 years in good health and CMV-seronegative. Input material: PBMCs. CDR3 sequence: CASSTGDRGITEAFF. The CDR3 coding sequence is TGTGCCAGTAGTACAGGAGACAGGGGAATAACTGAAGCTTTCTTT.